This T cell receptor beta chain was retrieved from a study of blood T cell repertoires in COVID-19. This CDR3 has 15 residues. The germline V gene has CDR1 SNHLY and CDR2 FYNNEI. Trimming removed 6 bases from V and 4 bases from J; junction bases left unmatched: 5. Sequencing used immunoSEQ multiplex PCR; TCRdb keeps in-frame clones, though not all of them. The sample has tens of thousands of clones, roughly nine tenths seen once; the top ten hold 18%. The sequencing sample was made of peripheral blood. This receptor was identified in a woman in her sixties or seventies with COVID-19, enrolled during active disease. This chain links TRBV2 with TRBJ2-2; 10 bases map to TRBD2. CDR3 nucleotides: TGTGCCAGCAGCCGTACTAGCGGGACCACCGGGGAGCTGTTTTTT. Translation: CASSRTSGTTGELFF.